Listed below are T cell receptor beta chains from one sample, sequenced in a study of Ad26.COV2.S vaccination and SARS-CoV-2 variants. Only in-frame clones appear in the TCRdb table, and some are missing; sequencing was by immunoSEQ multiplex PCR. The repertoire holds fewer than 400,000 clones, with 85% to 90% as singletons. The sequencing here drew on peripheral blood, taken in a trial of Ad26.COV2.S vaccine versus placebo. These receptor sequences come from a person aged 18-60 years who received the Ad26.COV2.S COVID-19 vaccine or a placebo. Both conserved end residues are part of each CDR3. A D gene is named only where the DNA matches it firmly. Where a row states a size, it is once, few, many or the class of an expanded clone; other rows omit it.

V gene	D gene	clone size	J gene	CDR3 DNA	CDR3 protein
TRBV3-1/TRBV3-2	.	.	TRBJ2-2	TGTGCCAGCAGCCAAGCGGTCACCGGGGAGCTGTTTTTT	CASSQAVTGELFF
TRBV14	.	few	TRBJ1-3	TGTGCCAGCAGCTCCCTTGGGACCTTCTCTGGAAACACCATATATTTT	CASSSLGTFSGNTIYF
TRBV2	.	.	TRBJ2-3	TGTGCCAGCAGTGATCCCTGGCCCGCAGATACGCAGTATTTT	CASSDPWPADTQYF
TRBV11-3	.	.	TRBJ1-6	TGTGCCAGCAGCTTAAGCTCCTATAATTCACCCCTCCACTTT	CASSLSSYNSPLHF
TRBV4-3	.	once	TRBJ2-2	TGCGCCAGCAGCCAAGCGGGACGGAGTAACACCGGGGAGCTGTTTTTT	CASSQAGRSNTGELFF
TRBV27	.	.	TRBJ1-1	TGTGCCAGCGGGTTGACACCGAACACTGAAGCTTTCTTT	CASGLTPNTEAFF
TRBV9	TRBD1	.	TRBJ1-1	TGTGCCAGCAGCGTAGCTCAGGGGGCGGCTGTAGCTTTCTTT	CASSVAQGAAVAFF
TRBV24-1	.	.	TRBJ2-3	TGTGCCACCAGTGGTTTAACAGATACGCAGTATTTT	CATSGLTDTQYF
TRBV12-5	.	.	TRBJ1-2	TGTGCTAGTGGTTTTGGAGAGCTTTCTAACTATGGCTACACCTTC	CASGFGELSNYGYTF
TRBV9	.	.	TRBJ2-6	TGTGCCAGCAGCGTAGTTGTAGGGGGTACAGGGGCCAACGTCCTGACTTTC	CASSVVVGGTGANVLTF
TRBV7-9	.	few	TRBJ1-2	TGTGCCAGCAGCCTAATCGGACTTGAAGCTGGCTACACCTTC	CASSLIGLEAGYTF
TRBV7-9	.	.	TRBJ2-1	TGTGCCAGCAGGTCCGGAGCTCACCCCTACAATGAGCAGTTCTTC	CASRSGAHPYNEQFF
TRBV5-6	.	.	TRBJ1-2	TGTGCCAGCAGCTTGGGACAGAGCAATTATGGCTACACCTTC	CASSLGQSNYGYTF
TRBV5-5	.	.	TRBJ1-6	TGTGCCAGCGGAACCGACATTCTCATCAATTCACCCCTCCACTTT	CASGTDILINSPLHF
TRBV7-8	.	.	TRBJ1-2	TGTGCCAGCAGCCTCCGCCAGGGGAATCTAGCTAACTATGGCTACACCTTC	CASSLRQGNLANYGYTF
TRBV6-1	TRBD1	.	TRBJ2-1	TGTGCCAGCAGTGAAGCTCCGACAGGGACCTCCTACAATGAGCAGTTCTTC	CASSEAPTGTSYNEQFF
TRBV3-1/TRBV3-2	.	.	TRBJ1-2	TGTGCCAGCAGCCAATTGCGGGGCTACACCTTC	CASSQLRGYTF
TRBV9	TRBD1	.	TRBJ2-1	TGTGCCAGCAGCTCTAGGACAGGCTCAGGGGTCGATGAGCAGTTCTTC	CASSSRTGSGVDEQFF
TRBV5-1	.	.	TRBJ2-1	TGCGCCAGCAGCTTAGAGTTTGAGTACAATGAGCAGTTCTTC	CASSLEFEYNEQFF
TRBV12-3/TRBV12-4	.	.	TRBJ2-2	TGTGCCAGCGAGGACGCGAACACCGGGGAGCTGTTTTTT	CASEDANTGELFF
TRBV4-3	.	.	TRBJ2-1	TGCGCCAGCAGCCAAGTTGCGACGCGAGCTTACAATGAGCAGTTCTTC	CASSQVATRAYNEQFF
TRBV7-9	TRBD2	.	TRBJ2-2	TGCGCCAGCAGCTCCAGCATACTAGCGCCAGCAACGAACACCGGGGAGCTGTTTTTT	CASSSSILAPATNTGELFF
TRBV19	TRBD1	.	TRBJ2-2	TGTGCCAGTAGTCCTTGGGACAGAACTTCGAACACCGGGGAGCTGTTTTTT	CASSPWDRTSNTGELFF
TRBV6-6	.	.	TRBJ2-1	TGTGCCAGCAGTTATAGGCCTGACAATGAGCAGTTCTTC	CASSYRPDNEQFF
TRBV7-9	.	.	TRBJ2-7	TGTGCCAGCAGCTTATCGCAGGGAATTTTCTACGAGCAGTACTTC	CASSLSQGIFYEQYF
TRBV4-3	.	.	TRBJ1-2	TGCGCCAGCAGCCAAGTTCCGGTCTTCCCGGGGGCGACTGGCTACACCTTC	CASSQVPVFPGATGYTF
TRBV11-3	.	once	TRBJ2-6	TGTGCCAGCAGCTTAGACTCTCGGGTCACCGGGGCCAACGTCCTGACTTTC	CASSLDSRVTGANVLTF
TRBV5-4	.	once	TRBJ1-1	TGTGCCAGCAGCTTAGCAGGGAACACTGAAGCTTTCTTT	CASSLAGNTEAFF
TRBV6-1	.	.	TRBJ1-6	TGTGCCAGCAGTGAGCTCGTGGATTCACCCCTCCACTTT	CASSELVDSPLHF
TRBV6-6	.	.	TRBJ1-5	TGTGCCAGCACCTCCGGGGGCAATCAGCCCCAGCATTTT	CASTSGGNQPQHF
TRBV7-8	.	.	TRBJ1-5	TGTGCCAGCAGCTTAGAGGGGGATCAGCCCCAGCATTTT	CASSLEGDQPQHF
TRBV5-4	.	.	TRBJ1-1	TGTGCCAGCAGCTGGATGGGAGACACTGAAGCTTTCTTT	CASSWMGDTEAFF
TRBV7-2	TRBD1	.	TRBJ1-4	TGTGCCAGCAGCTTAGATAGGGACAGGAAAAGACTGTTTTTT	CASSLDRDRKRLFF
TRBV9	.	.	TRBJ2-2	TGTGCCAGCAGCGTACTCTCAGTGGGGAACACCGGGGAGCTGTTTTTT	CASSVLSVGNTGELFF
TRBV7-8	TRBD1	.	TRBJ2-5	TGTGCCAGCAGCTTATGGGACAGGGGCGGGGAGACCCAGTACTTC	CASSLWDRGGETQYF
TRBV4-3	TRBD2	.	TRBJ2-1	TGCGCCAGCAGCCAAGGTCTTCTAGCGGGCGGCTACAATGAGCAGTTCTTC	CASSQGLLAGGYNEQFF
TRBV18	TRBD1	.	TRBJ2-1	TGTGCCAGCTCACGGGCTCCGGGACAGAGTACCTACAATGAGCAGTTCTTC	CASSRAPGQSTYNEQFF
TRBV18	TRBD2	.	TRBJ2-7	TGTGCCAGCTCAACGGGGGGAAGCTCCTACGAGCAGTACTTC	CASSTGGSSYEQYF
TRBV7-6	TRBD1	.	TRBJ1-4	TGTGCCAGCAGCTTAGTGGCAGGGGGAAGTGAAAAACTGTTTTTT	CASSLVAGGSEKLFF
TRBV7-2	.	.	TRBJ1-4	TGTGCCAGCAGCTCGGACCTTCTTACTAATGAAAAACTGTTTTTT	CASSSDLLTNEKLFF
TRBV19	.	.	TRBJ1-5	TGTGCCAGTACGGGTCTAGATCAGCCCCAGCATTTT	CASTGLDQPQHF
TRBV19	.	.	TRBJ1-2	TGTGCCAGTAGTATACAGGGTGACTATGGCTACACCTTC	CASSIQGDYGYTF
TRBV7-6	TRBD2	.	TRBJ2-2	TGTGCCAGCAGCTTAGCGCTACTAGCGGGGGGGCCTGAGGAGCTGTTTTTT	CASSLALLAGGPEELFF
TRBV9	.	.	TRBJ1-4	TGTGCCAGCAGCCCCTACGCGGGGGTAGAGAGAAAACTGTTTTTT	CASSPYAGVERKLFF
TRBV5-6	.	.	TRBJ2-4	TGTGCCAGCAGCTTGGGAGACGGGGACATTCAGTACTTC	CASSLGDGDIQYF
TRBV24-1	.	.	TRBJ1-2	TGTGCCACCAGCTCCGCTCCTCCGGGTGGCTACACCTTC	CATSSAPPGGYTF
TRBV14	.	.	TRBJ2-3	TGTGCCAGCAGCCAAGAGTCATGGGGAAGGGATACGCAGTATTTT	CASSQESWGRDTQYF
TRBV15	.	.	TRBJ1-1	TGTGCCACCAGCATTCAGGAAAACACTGAAGCTTTCTTT	CATSIQENTEAFF
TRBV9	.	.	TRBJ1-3	TGTGCCAGCAGCGTAGAGGGGACGGTGAGTCCTGGAAACACCATATATTTT	CASSVEGTVSPGNTIYF
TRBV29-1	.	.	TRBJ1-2	TGCAGCGTTGAAGATTTCCCGGGCTACACCTTC	CSVEDFPGYTF
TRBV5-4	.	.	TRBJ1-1	TGTGCCAGCAGCTTCAGAGGGGCCCTCGCTGAAGCTTTCTTT	CASSFRGALAEAFF